These 10 T cell receptor beta chains were all obtained from the same sample, sequenced in a study of blood T cell repertoires in COVID-19. Clones were read by immunoSEQ multiplex PCR, and TCRdb kept only the in-frame ones, dropping some. In the table there are about 190,000 clones, about three quarters of which are singletons. Specimen: peripheral blood. The source of these receptors is an elderly woman with active or convalescent COVID-19.

V is TRBV9 and J is TRBJ2-2; TRBD1 agrees at 7 bases. V lost 4 bases, J lost 1 base, and 7 bases stayed unmatched. Germline CDR1 SGDLS, CDR2 YYNGEE. This CDR3 is built from 16 residues. The CDR3, as DNA: TGTGCCAGCAGCCTCTCCGGGACAGTGAACACCGGGGAGCTGTTTTTT. Translating it yields CASSLSGTVNTGELFF. Filled out from reference TRBV9 and TRBJ2-2, the complete variable domain reads DSGVTQTPKHLITATGQRVTLRCSPRSGDLSVYWYQQSLDQGLQFLIQYYNGEERAKGNILERFSAQQFPDLHSELNLSSLELGDSALYFCASSLSGTVNTGELFFGEGSRLTVL.

This chain connects TRBV6-2 or TRBV6-3 to TRBJ2-7; 10 nucleotides align to TRBD2. CDR3 length equals 14 residues. Losses at the gene ends were 6 bases for V and 2 bases for J; bases not matched to a gene: 4. The germline gives CDR1 MNHEY, CDR2 SVGEGT. CDR3 bases: TGTGCCAGCAGCCCAGCGGGGGGGACCTACGAGCAGTACTTC. Translating it yields CASSPAGGTYEQYF.

As DNA, the CDR3 is TGCGCCAGCAGCCCGAAGGAGGGACAGGGGGCATACGAGCAGTACTTC. It codes for CASSPKEGQGAYEQYF. This chain links TRBV5-1 with TRBJ2-7; the match to TRBD1 covers 12 bases. Trimming took 4 bases from V and 4 from J; bases not matched to a gene: 9. The CDR3 spans 16 residues. The germline CDR1 and CDR2 sequences are SGHRS and YFSETQ.

For this clone: Other DNA variants within this sample encode the same CDR3. The chain links TRBV28 to TRBJ1-1; D unclear. V lost 7 bases to trimming and J lost 1 base, with 10 bases between them. The CDR3 length is 13 residues. In germline, CDR1 is MDHEN, CDR2 SYDVKM. CDR3 region: CASTPPGNTEAFF. The CDR3 DNA sequence: TGTGCCAGCACCCCACCAGGGAACACTGAAGCTTTCTTT.

The chain recombines TRBV7-2 with TRBJ2-1; 15 nucleotides match TRBD2. CDR1 SGHTA and CDR2 FQGNSA come from the germline V gene. Losses at the gene ends were 5 bases for V and 6 bases for J; bases not matched to a gene: 14. The CDR3 extends over 19 amino acids. The CDR3 region is CASSERTSGGVPLANEQFF. The CDR3 DNA follows: TGTGCCAGCAGCGAAAGGACTAGCGGGGGGGTCCCATTAGCCAATGAGCAGTTCTTC.

This chain joins TRBV5-4 and TRBJ2-5; maybe TRBD2 (5 bases). Trimming removed 6 bases at V and 5 bases at J, with 20 bases between. The germline CDR1 and CDR2 sequences are SGHNT and YYREEE (reference sequence). The CDR3 is made up of 15 amino acids. CDR3 in DNA: TGTGCCAGCACCCTACGGACTTCCCGCGGGGAGACCCAGTACTTC. Protein: CASTLRTSRGETQYF.

The chain is built from TRBV5-1 and TRBJ2-7; TRBD2 might be the D (5 bases). Trimming removed 4 bases at V and 4 bases at J, with 18 bases between. Germline CDR1 and CDR2: SGHRS and YFSETQ. The CDR3 totals 15 residues. CDR3 residues: CASSAPGLAVYEQYF. In nucleotides, the CDR3 is TGCGCCAGCAGCGCACCGGGATTGGCAGTGTACGAGCAGTACTTC.

This clone was counted a few times. Here the CDR3 DNA reads TGTGCCACCCAACTAGACTGGAGCTCCTACAATGAGCAGTTCTTC. It codes for CATQLDWSSYNEQFF. The chain combines TRBV19 with TRBJ2-1; tentatively, D is TRBD2 (5 bases). CDR3 length: 15 residues. In germline, CDR1 is LNHDA, CDR2 SQIVND (reference sequence). Trimming removed 10 bases from V and 0 bases from J, with 16 bases in between.

The V and J genes are TRBV29-1 and TRBJ1-4; 7 bases are shared with TRBD1. The CDR3 has 13 amino acids. Germline V gene lookup returns CDR1 SQVTM and CDR2 ANQGSEA. V was pared by 3 bases and J by 4 bases, with 2 bases of the junction left unmatched. CDR3 loop: CSVETGLNEKLFF. Here the CDR3 DNA reads TGCAGCGTTGAGACAGGGCTTAATGAAAAACTGTTTTTT.

The V call is TRBV19, the J call TRBJ1-2, with D tentatively TRBD1 (5 bases). The CDR3 is 14 amino acids. Per germline, CDR1 LNHDA and CDR2 SQIVND (reference sequence). V was pared by 1 base and J by 4 bases, with 10 bases between. CDR3 in amino acids: CASSIGTPGYGYTF. The CDR3, as DNA: TGTGCCAGTAGTATAGGGACACCCGGCTATGGCTACACCTTC.